The 15 T cell receptor beta chains given below trace back to one sample, sequenced in a study of identical twins. Via MiXCR, TCRdb re-called the 5' RACE reads, giving one row per CDR3 protein. This sample has approximately 300,000 distinct CDR3 sequences, with roughly 9.8% found just once. This same sample was also part of a study on yellow fever vaccine responses in identical twins.

The sequencing input was CD8+ T cells sorted from blood. These receptors originate from a woman younger than 30 in good health.

This clonotype was counted many times. The rearrangement joins TRBV3-1 to TRBJ2-7; 8 bases map to TRBD2. Germline CDR1 reads LGHDT; CDR2 reads YNNKEL (reference sequence). Trimming at V came to 0 bases and at J to 0 bases, leaving 4 bases not matched to a gene. The CDR3 has 16 residues. CDR3 in amino acids: CASSQDPSGYSYEQYF. CDR3 nucleotides: TGTGCCAGCAGCCAAGACCCTAGCGGGTACTCCTACGAGCAGTACTTC.

This clonotype turned up a few times. This chain links TRBV6-2 or TRBV6-3 with TRBJ2-3; either TRBD1 or TRBD2 may fit D (5 bases each). Between the trimmed V and J ends, which lost 0 bases and 0 bases, there was a span of 10 bases. The length of the CDR3 is 16 residues. Germline V gene lookup returns CDR1 MNHEY and CDR2 SVGEGT. The chain's CDR3 is CASSYSNRDSTDTQYF. CDR3 nucleotides: TGTGCCAGCAGTTACTCGAACCGGGACAGCACAGATACGCAGTATTTT.

This clonotype was detected ten times or more. The rearrangement links TRBV29-1 to TRBJ2-3, with 7 nucleotides matching TRBD1. This CDR3 region has 14 residues. After removal of 7 bases from V and 2 bases from J, the junction contained 9 bases not matched to a gene. Germline V gives CDR1 SQVTM, CDR2 ANQGSEA. The chain's CDR3 is CSADPGQDTDTQYF. The CDR3 DNA reads TGCAGCGCCGACCCCGGACAGGACACAGATACGCAGTATTTT.

The J gene is TRBJ2-5, the V gene TRBV25-1, with D perhaps TRBD2 (5 bases). Germline lookup yields CDR1 MGHDK and CDR2 SYGVNS. Trimming pared 10 bases from V and 2 bases from J, leaving 32 bases between. The CDR3 spans 19 residues. The CDR3 spells CATRTLFKTYAKPQETQYF. Here the CDR3 DNA reads TGTGCCACCCGGACTCTCTTCAAGACTTACGCCAAACCACAAGAGACCCAGTACTTC.

The chain has TRBV7-2 and TRBJ2-5; 8 nucleotides agree with TRBD1. Per the germline V gene, CDR1 is SGHTA and CDR2 is FQGNSA. The CDR3 is 15 amino acids. The trim removed 2 bases at V and 3 bases at J, leaving 5 bases unmatched. CDR3 region: CASSLPLTGEETQYF. The CDR3 DNA is TGTGCCAGCAGCTTACCGTTGACAGGGGAAGAGACCCAGTACTTC.

This clonotype was counted ten times or more. The chain uses TRBV27 and TRBJ2-3; the D is unclear. CDR1 is MNHEY and CDR2 is SMNVEV in the germline V gene (reference sequence). The CDR3 has 12 residues. Trimming shortened V by 5 bases and J by 1 base, and 4 bases separated the two germline ends. For the CDR3, the DNA is TGTGCCAGCAGTCCCCGCACAGATACGCAGTATTTT. Translated: CASSPRTDTQYF.

Many counts were recorded for this clonotype. This rearrangement joins TRBV29-1 to TRBJ2-7, with D possibly matching TRBD2 (6 bases). This CDR3 contains 13 residues. Germline assignment: CDR1 SQVTM and CDR2 ANQGSEA. The CDR3 DNA follows: TGCAGTTTCGGGGGAATCAGCTCCTACGAGCAGTACTTC. Its protein is CSFGGISSYEQYF.

This clonotype was observed at least ten times. The V call is TRBV28, the J call TRBJ1-1, with 7 bases fitting TRBD1. This CDR3 has 17 residues. CDR1 is MDHEN and CDR2 is SYDVKM in the germline V gene. V gave up 0 bases and J gave up 3 bases; unmatched junction bases: 10. Here the CDR3 DNA reads TGTGCCAGCAGTTTATGGGGTGGAGGAGGGGGCCACACTGAAGCTTTCTTT. Translation gives CASSLWGGGGGHTEAFF.

This clonotype was seen many times. The chain joins TRBV4-3 to TRBJ1-1, with D unclear. Germline lookup yields CDR1 LGHNA and CDR2 YSLEER. V was clipped by 0 bases and J by 6 bases, with 14 bases between them. CDR3 length: 15 residues. The CDR3 is CASSQDITIRAEAFF. Here the CDR3 DNA reads TGCGCCAGCAGCCAAGATATCACTATCCGAGCTGAAGCTTTCTTT.

This clonotype was detected only a few times. This chain links TRBV29-1 with TRBJ2-7; 11 bases map to TRBD2. V lost 7 bases and J lost 2; bases outside the gene matches: 7. This CDR3 is 14 amino acids long. The germline V gene encodes CDR1 SQVTM and CDR2 ANQGSEA. Written as DNA, the CDR3 is TGCAGCGGCGCCGGGACTAGCGGTCCCTACGAGCAGTACTTC. This encodes CSGAGTSGPYEQYF.

In this sample, this clonotype turned up many times. The V call is TRBV30, the J call TRBJ2-2, with D maybe TRBD2 (6 bases). Germline-derived CDR1 and CDR2 are GTSNPN and SVGIG (reference sequence). The CDR3 extends over 15 amino acids. The V end lost 2 bases, the J end lost 7 bases, and 17 bases lay between the germline ends. CDR3 residues: CAWSLGGGEIGELFF. The CDR3 DNA reads TGTGCCTGGAGTCTCGGCGGAGGGGAGATCGGGGAGCTGTTTTTT.

The rearrangement joins TRBV24-1 to TRBJ2-3, with 7 nucleotides matching TRBD2. This CDR3 is built from 14 residues. Germline CDR1 KGHDR, CDR2 SFDVKD. J was trimmed by 5 bases and V by 4 bases; bases with no gene match: 5. The CDR3: CATSDSLARDTQYF. The CDR3 DNA sequence: TGTGCCACCAGTGACTCACTAGCGAGAGATACGCAGTATTTT.

The chain has TRBV5-1 and TRBJ2-7; D might be TRBD1 or TRBD2, each matching 5 bases. CDR3 length equals 16 residues. V was trimmed by 3 bases and J by 2 bases, leaving 18 bases between them. CDR1 and CDR2 (germline): SGHRS, YFSETQ. CDR3 coding DNA: TGCGCCAGCAGCTCTCACAACCGGGACGGAACCTACGAGCAGTACTTC. It encodes CASSSHNRDGTYEQYF.

This clonotype was observed at least ten times. The V gene is TRBV6-4, the J gene TRBJ2-2; D possibly uses TRBD1 or TRBD2 (5 bases each). V lost 5 bases and J 2 bases, leaving 12 bases between the germline ends. Per germline, CDR1 MRHNA and CDR2 SNTAGT. The CDR3 totals 15 residues. In DNA form, the CDR3 reads TGTGCCAGCAGTCCCGGGACGGAAAACACCGGGGAGCTGTTTTTT. Protein product: CASSPGTENTGELFF.

This clonotype was seen ten or more times. This sequence joins TRBV12-3 or TRBV12-4 and TRBJ2-7; a weak D match, TRBD1 (5 bases). V shed 6 bases and J shed 3 bases, with 15 bases lying between them. The CDR3 totals 14 residues. The CDR3 loop is CASSLSTVLYEQYF. CDR3 nucleotides: TGTGCCAGCAGCCTATCGACAGTTCTCTACGAGCAGTACTTC.